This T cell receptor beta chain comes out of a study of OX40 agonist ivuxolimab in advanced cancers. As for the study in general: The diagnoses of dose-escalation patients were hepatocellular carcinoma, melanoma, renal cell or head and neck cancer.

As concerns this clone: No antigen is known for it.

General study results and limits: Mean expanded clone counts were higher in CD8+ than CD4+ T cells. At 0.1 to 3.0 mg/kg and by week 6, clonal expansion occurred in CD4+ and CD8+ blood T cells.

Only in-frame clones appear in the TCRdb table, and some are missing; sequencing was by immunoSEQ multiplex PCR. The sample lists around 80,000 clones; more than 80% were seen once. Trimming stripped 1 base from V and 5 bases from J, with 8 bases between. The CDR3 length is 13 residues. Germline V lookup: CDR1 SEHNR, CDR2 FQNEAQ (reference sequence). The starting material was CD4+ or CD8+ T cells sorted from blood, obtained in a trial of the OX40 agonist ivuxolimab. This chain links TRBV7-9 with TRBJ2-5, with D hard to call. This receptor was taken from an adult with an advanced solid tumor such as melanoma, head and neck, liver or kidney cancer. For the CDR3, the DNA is TGTGCCAGCAGCTTAGGACAAATTGAGACCCAGTACTTC. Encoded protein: CASSLGQIETQYF.